The 24 T cell receptor beta chains below all came from one sample that was sequenced in a study of blood T cell repertoires in COVID-19. Sequencing used immunoSEQ multiplex PCR; TCRdb keeps in-frame clones, though not all of them. The profile shows roughly 350,000 clones, roughly 90% of them singletons. The sample comprised peripheral blood. Source of these receptors: a woman between 50 and 59 years old with active or convalescent COVID-19.

This chain connects TRBV5-8 to TRBJ1-4, with 7 bases aligning to TRBD1. The CDR3 runs 15 residues. Germline CDR1 and CDR2: SGHTS and YDEGEE. The V segment lost 4 bases and the J segment 4 bases; nucleotides outside the gene matches: 7. CDR3 bases: TGTGCCAGCAGCAAAGGCTCAGGGGGTAATGAAAAACTGTTTTTT. Its protein is CASSKGSGGNEKLFF.

The chain has TRBV2 and TRBJ1-3, with D maybe TRBD1 (5 bases). This CDR3 region has 10 residues. Germline V gene data show CDR1 as SNHLY and CDR2 as FYNNEI. V dropped 6 bases and J dropped 12 bases, with 9 bases sitting between them. The CDR3 protein is CASRAGGIYF. The DNA of the CDR3 is TGTGCCAGCAGAGCCGGGGGCATATATTTT. The variable domain in full, completed from reference TRBV2 and TRBJ1-3, reads EPEVTQTPSHQVTQMGQEVILRCVPISNHLYFYWYRQILGQKVEFLVSFYNNEISEKSEIFDDQFSVERPDGSNFTLKIRSTKLEDSAMYFCASRAGGIYFGEGSWLTVV.

The genes are TRBV9 and TRBJ2-1; tentatively, D is TRBD2 (6 bases). The CDR3 is made up of 14 amino acids. Trimming left V 3 bases short and J 4 bases short, with 11 bases between. In germline, CDR1 is SGDLS, CDR2 YYNGEE. The CDR3 DNA is TGTGCCAGCAGCGCCGGTGGGGGGTACAATGAGCAGTTCTTC. Translated, it gives CASSAGGGYNEQFF.

As to this clone: The sample carries other DNA sequences with the same CDR3. The V and J genes are TRBV29-1 and TRBJ1-2, with TRBD1 identical over 8 bases. Germline CDR1 and CDR2: SQVTM and ANQGSEA. With V trimmed by 7 bases and J by 1 base, 5 bases remained unmatched. The CDR3 extends over 13 amino acids. The DNA of the CDR3 is TGCAGCGCAGGGACAGGCAGTAACTATGGCTACACCTTC. The encoded protein is CSAGTGSNYGYTF.

The chain uses TRBV5-1 and TRBJ2-6, with TRBD2 as a possible D gene (5 bases). This CDR3 contains 18 residues. Deletions cut 0 bases from V and 0 bases from J, with 13 bases between. CDR1 and CDR2 from the germline V gene are SGHRS and YFSETQ. CDR3 in amino acids: CASSLAPGSNSGANVLTF. The CDR3 coding sequence is TGCGCCAGCAGCTTGGCCCCGGGGAGTAACTCTGGGGCCAACGTCCTGACTTTC.

J is TRBJ2-2 and V is TRBV7-3; no firm D call. V lost 3 bases and J lost 0, with 11 bases in between. The CDR3 consists of 16 residues. Per the germline V gene, CDR1 is SGHTA and CDR2 is FQGTGA. CDR3 region: CASSFLGPTNTGELFF. The DNA of the CDR3 is TGTGCCAGCAGCTTCCTAGGCCCGACGAACACCGGGGAGCTGTTTTTT.

This clone was observed a handful of times. The chain joins TRBV3-1 (or the pseudogene TRBV3-2) to TRBJ1-6; D is unresolved. Germline V gives CDR1 LGHDT, CDR2 YNNKEL (reference sequence). V gave up 2 bases and J gave up 9 bases, with 20 bases separating them. The CDR3 is made up of 17 amino acids. The CDR3 sequence: CASSQHEGSLSGSPLHF. CDR3 bases: TGTGCCAGCAGCCAACACGAAGGGAGCCTATCAGGTTCACCCCTCCACTTT.

The CDR3, as DNA: TGTGCCAGCAGCTTGCTAGGTTCTGAGCAGTTCTTC. Protein sequence: CASSLLGSEQFF. The rearrangement links TRBV5-8 to TRBJ2-1; D is ambiguous. Germline V gives CDR1 SGHTS, CDR2 YDEGEE. Trimming took off 1 base at V and 9 bases at J, with 8 bases between the two ends. This CDR3 spans 12 amino acids. The full variable domain, its missing parts supplied by reference TRBV5-8 and TRBJ2-1, is EAGVTQSPTHLIKTRGQQATLRCSPISGHTSVYWYQQALGLGLQFLLWYDEGEERNRGNFPPRFSGRQFPNYSSELNVNALELEDSALYLCASSLLGSEQFFGPGTRLTVL.

CDR3 in amino acids: CSVEATGGSGYEQYF. The CDR3 DNA reads TGCAGCGTTGAAGCGACAGGCGGCTCGGGGTACGAGCAGTACTTC. V is TRBV29-1 and J is TRBJ2-7, with D possibly TRBD1 on 6 matching bases. The CDR3 spans 15 residues. Deletions cut 1 base from V and 4 bases from J, with 17 bases between. Germline V gene lookup returns CDR1 SQVTM and CDR2 ANQGSEA.

V is TRBV19 and J is TRBJ2-5; TRBD1 is a possible D gene (6 bases). Between the trimmed V and J ends, which lost 1 base and 5 bases, there was a span of 11 bases. The CDR3 has 14 amino acids. Germline loops: CDR1 LNHDA, CDR2 SQIVND (reference sequence). The CDR3 DNA reads TGTGCCAGTAGTATAGGGGGGCTACATGAGACCCAGTACTTC. Its protein is CASSIGGLHETQYF. Together with reference TRBV19 and TRBJ2-5, the CDR3 gives the full variable domain: DGGITQSPKYLFRKEGQNVTLSCEQNLNHDAMYWYRQDPGQGLRLIYYSQIVNDFQKGDIAEGYSVSREKKESFPLTVTSAQKNPTAFYLCASSIGGLHETQYFGPGTRLLVL.

This sequence joins TRBV11-1 and TRBJ2-1, with a weak D call TRBD1 (5 bases). The V end was cut by 2 bases, the J end by 0 bases, with 8 bases between. Germline V CDR1 and CDR2: SGHAT, FQDESV (reference sequence). The CDR3 is made up of 15 amino acids. CDR3 loop: CASSLPGISYNEQFF. CDR3 DNA: TGTGCCAGCAGCTTACCAGGGATCTCCTACAATGAGCAGTTCTTC.

V gene TRBV7-9 combines with J gene TRBJ1-1; 7 bases fit TRBD1. CDR3 length: 16 amino acids. The trim removed 1 base at V and 1 base at J, leaving 6 bases unmatched. The germline gives CDR1 SEHNR, CDR2 FQNEAQ (reference sequence). The CDR3 loop reads CASSLGNRGQNTEAFF. The CDR3 DNA sequence: TGTGCCAGCAGCTTAGGAAACAGGGGACAGAACACTGAAGCTTTCTTT.

The genes are TRBV6-6 and TRBJ2-7, with TRBD1 identical over 10 bases. The CDR3 extends over 15 amino acids. The V gene's germline CDR1 is MNHNY and CDR2 SVGAGI (reference sequence). V lost 5 bases and J lost 3; bases outside the gene matches: 7. The DNA for the CDR3 is TGTGCCAGCAGTGTAGGGACAGGGGAGTACTACGAGCAGTACTTC. This encodes CASSVGTGEYYEQYF.

In its sample, this clone was seen once. This sequence joins TRBV6-6 and TRBJ1-5, with 7 bases identical to TRBD1. Trimming cost V 5 bases and J 7 bases; bases outside gene matches: 8. The CDR3 loop spans 14 amino acids. Germline CDR1 and CDR2: MNHNY and SVGAGI (reference sequence). This CDR3 reads CASSTDRAGQPQHF. In DNA, the CDR3 is TGTGCCAGCAGTACCGACAGGGCGGGCCAGCCCCAGCATTTT.

V and J are TRBV10-3 and TRBJ1-1, with 9 positions matching TRBD1. The CDR3 runs to 13 residues. Trimming removed 7 bases from V and 4 bases from J; junction bases left unmatched: 4. In germline, CDR1 is ENHRY, CDR2 SYGVKD. CDR3 region: CAITRTGVTEAFF. The CDR3 DNA is TGTGCCATCACCAGGACAGGGGTCACTGAAGCTTTCTTT.

The chain uses TRBV6-5 and TRBJ1-2, with D possibly TRBD1 on 6 matching bases. In germline, CDR1 is MNHEY, CDR2 SVGAGI. CDR3 length: 13 residues. V was shortened by 5 bases and J by 1 base, with 8 bases between the two germline ends. The CDR3 sequence is CASSRGFNYGYTF. CDR3 coding DNA: TGTGCCAGCAGTAGGGGGTTTAACTATGGCTACACCTTC.

The V call is TRBV2, the J call TRBJ1-2; D uncertain. In germline, CDR1 is SNHLY, CDR2 FYNNEI. The CDR3 consists of 11 residues. V was shortened by 1 base and J by 8 bases, with 5 bases between the two germline ends. The CDR3 spells CASSEELGYTF. The DNA for the CDR3 is TGTGCCAGCAGTGAAGAACTCGGCTACACCTTC.

The genes are TRBV13 and TRBJ1-5; a weak D match, TRBD1 (5 bases). In germline, CDR1 is PRHDT, CDR2 FYEKMQ (reference sequence). This CDR3 contains 13 residues. Trimming pared 3 bases from V and 7 bases from J, leaving 10 bases between. The CDR3 DNA sequence: TGTGCCAGCAGCTTCCAGGGTTCCCAGCCCCAGCATTTT. Protein product: CASSFQGSQPQHF. Full variable domain (rest looked up from reference TRBV13 and TRBJ1-5): AAGVIQSPRHLIKEKRETATLKCYPIPRHDTVYWYQQGPGQDPQFLISFYEKMQSDKGSIPDRFSAQQFSDYHSELNMSSLELGDSALYFCASSFQGSQPQHFGDGTRLSIL.

The chain uses TRBV2 and TRBJ2-5; tentative D call: TRBD1 (7 bases). Trimming stripped 1 base from V and 3 bases from J, with 9 bases between. CDR3 length: 14 residues. CDR1 SNHLY and CDR2 FYNNEI come from the germline V gene. The CDR3 bases are TGTGCCAGCAGTGAAGGCAGGGGGGAAGAGACCCAGTACTTC. Translating it yields CASSEGRGEETQYF.

The chain combines TRBV4-1 with TRBJ2-3; possibly TRBD2 for D (5 bases). Germline V CDR1 and CDR2: MGHRA, YSYEKL. The CDR3 runs to 20 residues. Trimming cost V 1 base and J 2 bases, with 25 bases left between them. CDR3 DNA: TGCGCCAGCAGCCAAGTGTCGCAGCGGAACCTAATTACTCTCACAGATACGCAGTATTTT. It yields the protein CASSQVSQRNLITLTDTQYF.

This clone was observed a single time. V usage is TRBV6-5 and J usage is TRBJ1-4, with 9 bases aligning to TRBD1. Trimming took 6 bases from V and 5 from J; bases not matched to a gene: 7. Germline V gives CDR1 MNHEY, CDR2 SVGAGI. The CDR3 spans 15 residues. CDR3 nucleotides: TGTGCCAGCAGCCGGGGACAGGGCAAGAATGAAAAACTGTTTTTT. Encoded protein: CASSRGQGKNEKLFF.

Worth noting for this clone: The same CDR3 arises from other DNA sequences in this sample as well. The CDR3 loop reads CASSLGQGNGNTIYF. The DNA of the CDR3 is TGTGCCAGCAGTTTAGGACAGGGTAATGGAAACACCATATATTTT. The chain joins TRBV27 to TRBJ1-3, with 8 nucleotides matching TRBD1. J was trimmed by 3 bases and V by 2 bases; bases with no gene match: 3. The germline V gene has CDR1 MNHEY and CDR2 SMNVEV (reference sequence). CDR3 length: 15 residues.

This chain connects TRBV19 to TRBJ1-4, with 9 bases fitting TRBD1. CDR3 length: 17 residues. V dropped 3 bases and J dropped 8; count of bases not matched to a gene: 13. The germline V gene has CDR1 LNHDA and CDR2 SQIVND (reference sequence). CDR3 nucleotide sequence: TGTGCCAGTAGTATCCACCCCTCGGGACAGGGAGGAGAAAAACTGTTTTTT. Amino acids: CASSIHPSGQGGEKLFF.

The chain is built from TRBV5-1 and TRBJ2-5; a possible D gene is TRBD1 (6 bases). V lost 2 bases to trimming and J lost 4 bases, with 12 bases between them. CDR1 is SGHRS and CDR2 is YFSETQ in the germline V gene. The CDR3 runs to 14 residues. In DNA form, the CDR3 reads TGCGCCAGCAGCTTACAGGGTATCTCAGAGACCCAGTACTTC. It specifies CASSLQGISETQYF.